Listed below are T cell receptor beta chains from one sample, sequenced in a study of T cell repertoires in cytomegalovirus infection. Via MiXCR, TCRdb re-called the reads, giving one row per CDR3 protein. The sample holds about 250,000 distinct CDR3 sequences; approximately 15% are singletons and the top ten take around 43%. Sequenced: CD8+ T cells from PBMCs. These receptors were obtained from a human donor in good health (CMV status not recorded). Some clones in this sample may be carry-over from other donors' samples. Each CDR3 is given with its conserved first and last residue. The order of the fields is V gene, D gene, clone size, J gene, CDR3 protein, CDR3 DNA. A D gene is named only where the DNA matches it firmly. Size is stated for part of the rows, as once, few or many counts, or as a class when the clone is expanded.

v_call: TRBV28
d_call: TRBD1
clone_size: few
j_call: TRBJ1-2
cdr3_aa: CASGGTGSRSGYTF
cdr3_nt: TGTGCCAGCGGGGGGACAGGGAGTCGGAGTGGCTACACCTTC

v_call: TRBV7-6
d_call: NA
clone_size: many
j_call: TRBJ2-3
cdr3_aa: CASSFPGGTSTDTQYF
cdr3_nt: TGTGCCAGCAGCTTCCCAGGTGGGACTAGCACAGATACGCAGTATTTT

v_call: TRBV28
d_call: NA
clone_size: few
j_call: TRBJ2-5
cdr3_aa: CASSLGGAVQETQYF
cdr3_nt: TGTGCCAGCAGTTTAGGAGGGGCGGTTCAAGAGACCCAGTACTTC

v_call: TRBV7-9
d_call: NA
clone_size: NA
j_call: TRBJ2-4
cdr3_aa: CASSLNYGGGPPLGKNIQYF
cdr3_nt: TGTGCCAGCAGCTTGAATTACGGGGGAGGCCCCCCTTTAGGCAAAAACATTCAGTACTTC

v_call: TRBV7-9
d_call: NA
clone_size: NA
j_call: TRBJ1-3
cdr3_aa: CASSLGDGNTIYF
cdr3_nt: TGTGCCAGCAGCTTAGGCGATGGAAACACCATATATTTT

v_call: TRBV29-1
d_call: NA
clone_size: many
j_call: TRBJ2-2
cdr3_aa: CSVEDGTGELFF
cdr3_nt: TGCAGCGTTGAAGACGGGACCGGGGAGCTGTTTTTT

v_call: TRBV7-9
d_call: NA
clone_size: many
j_call: TRBJ1-1
cdr3_aa: CASSSGTGLEAFF
cdr3_nt: TGTGCCAGCAGCTCGGGTACAGGGTTAGAAGCTTTCTTT

v_call: TRBV12-3/TRBV12-4
d_call: NA
clone_size: many
j_call: TRBJ2-1
cdr3_aa: CASSQFVTYNEQFF
cdr3_nt: TGTGCCAGCAGTCAATTCGTCACCTACAATGAGCAGTTCTTC

v_call: TRBV7-9
d_call: NA
clone_size: few
j_call: TRBJ2-5
cdr3_aa: CASSLRGKETQYF
cdr3_nt: TGTGCCAGCAGCTTACGGGGGAAAGAGACCCAGTACTTC

v_call: TRBV2
d_call: TRBD1
clone_size: few
j_call: TRBJ2-7
cdr3_aa: CASSAAGTGRIEQYF
cdr3_nt: TGTGCCAGCAGTGCTGCGGGGACAGGGAGGATCGAGCAGTACTTC

v_call: TRBV7-6
d_call: TRBD1
clone_size: many
j_call: TRBJ1-2
cdr3_aa: CASSLGGSMADGYTF
cdr3_nt: TGTGCCAGCAGTTTAGGGGGCTCAATGGCGGATGGCTACACCTTC

v_call: TRBV28
d_call: TRBD2
clone_size: few
j_call: TRBJ2-3
cdr3_aa: CASSFHPPSGETDTQYF
cdr3_nt: TGTGCCAGCAGTTTTCACCCCCCTAGCGGGGAGACAGATACGCAGTATTTT

v_call: TRBV7-4
d_call: NA
clone_size: NA
j_call: TRBJ1-1
cdr3_aa: CASSYSGIAFF
cdr3_nt: TGTGCCAGCAGCTACTCGGGGATAGCTTTCTTT

v_call: TRBV7-9
d_call: TRBD1
clone_size: NA
j_call: TRBJ1-1
cdr3_aa: CASSTRTGGTEAFF
cdr3_nt: TGTGCCAGCAGCACTCGGACAGGGGGAACTGAAGCTTTCTTT

v_call: TRBV10-3
d_call: TRBD1
clone_size: many
j_call: TRBJ1-5
cdr3_aa: CAGGTGDSNQPQHF
cdr3_nt: TGTGCCGGGGGGACAGGCGATAGCAATCAGCCCCAGCATTTT

v_call: TRBV7-9
d_call: NA
clone_size: many
j_call: TRBJ1-2
cdr3_aa: CASSPSGVYGYTF
cdr3_nt: TGTGCCAGCAGCCCGTCCGGGGTCTATGGCTACACCTTC

v_call: TRBV4-2
d_call: NA
clone_size: many
j_call: TRBJ2-1
cdr3_aa: CASSLHNSGAWDYNEQFF
cdr3_nt: TGTGCCAGCAGCCTGCATAATTCCGGGGCCTGGGACTACAATGAGCAGTTCTTC

v_call: TRBV6-2/TRBV6-3
d_call: TRBD1
clone_size: NA
j_call: TRBJ1-2
cdr3_aa: CASRRDRFGYTF
cdr3_nt: TGTGCCAGCAGACGGGACAGGTTTGGCTACACCTTC

v_call: TRBV6-5
d_call: NA
clone_size: few
j_call: TRBJ2-4
cdr3_aa: CASSDTGNIQYF
cdr3_nt: TGTGCCAGCAGTGACACTGGCAACATTCAGTACTTC

v_call: TRBV4-3
d_call: TRBD2
clone_size: many
j_call: TRBJ2-1
cdr3_aa: CASSQRLADNEQFF
cdr3_nt: TGCGCCAGCAGCCAGAGACTAGCGGACAATGAGCAGTTCTTC

v_call: TRBV4-3
d_call: TRBD1
clone_size: NA
j_call: TRBJ1-1
cdr3_aa: CASSRGTGQATEAFF
cdr3_nt: TGCGCCAGCAGCCGGGGGACAGGGCAGGCGACTGAAGCTTTCTTT

v_call: TRBV7-8
d_call: TRBD1
clone_size: NA
j_call: TRBJ2-7
cdr3_aa: CASSPSGTGFHEQYF
cdr3_nt: TGTGCCAGCAGCCCCAGCGGGACAGGGTTTCACGAGCAGTACTTC

v_call: TRBV7-2
d_call: TRBD2
clone_size: many
j_call: TRBJ2-1
cdr3_aa: CASSLVLAGGTYNEQFF
cdr3_nt: TGTGCCAGCAGCTTAGTTTTGGCGGGGGGAACCTACAATGAGCAGTTCTTC

v_call: TRBV28
d_call: TRBD1
clone_size: many
j_call: TRBJ1-2
cdr3_aa: CASSSYLGQGASGYTF
cdr3_nt: TGTGCCAGCAGTTCCTATCTGGGACAGGGGGCGAGTGGCTACACCTTC

v_call: TRBV6-2/TRBV6-3
d_call: NA
clone_size: few
j_call: TRBJ2-1
cdr3_aa: CASIRGAARYNEQFF
cdr3_nt: TGTGCCAGCATTCGAGGGGCAGCCCGCTACAATGAGCAGTTCTTC

v_call: TRBV2
d_call: NA
clone_size: few
j_call: TRBJ2-3
cdr3_aa: CASSEGTLASTDTQYF
cdr3_nt: TGTGCCAGCAGTGAAGGGACACTCGCTAGCACAGATACGCAGTATTTT

v_call: TRBV7-6
d_call: NA
clone_size: many
j_call: TRBJ1-1
cdr3_aa: CASSLIAGPEGEAFF
cdr3_nt: TGTGCCAGCAGTTTGATAGCGGGGCCAGAAGGTGAAGCTTTCTTT

v_call: TRBV6-2/TRBV6-3
d_call: TRBD2
clone_size: few
j_call: TRBJ2-1
cdr3_aa: CASSDETSGANNEQFF
cdr3_nt: TGTGCCAGCAGTGACGAGACTAGCGGGGCCAACAATGAGCAGTTCTTC

v_call: TRBV5-4
d_call: NA
clone_size: NA
j_call: TRBJ2-3
cdr3_aa: CASSGEGPDTQYF
cdr3_nt: TGTGCCAGCAGCGGAGAGGGCCCAGATACGCAGTATTTT

v_call: TRBV7-2
d_call: NA
clone_size: many
j_call: TRBJ2-7
cdr3_aa: CASSSYNEQYF
cdr3_nt: TGTGCCAGCAGCTCTTACAACGAGCAGTACTTC

v_call: TRBV4-2
d_call: TRBD1
clone_size: few
j_call: TRBJ1-4
cdr3_aa: CASSKGDRGPQAKLFF
cdr3_nt: TGTGCCAGCAGCAAAGGGGACAGGGGCCCGCAGGCGAAACTGTTTTTT

v_call: TRBV12-3/TRBV12-4
d_call: TRBD2
clone_size: many
j_call: TRBJ2-3
cdr3_aa: CASSFWLAGEPSSTDTQYF
cdr3_nt: TGTGCCAGCAGTTTTTGGCTAGCGGGGGAACCGTCTAGCACAGATACGCAGTATTTT

v_call: TRBV7-9
d_call: TRBD1
clone_size: NA
j_call: TRBJ2-7
cdr3_aa: CASSSERGDRGDFEQCF
cdr3_nt: TGTGCCAGCAGCTCCGAACGAGGAGACAGGGGGGATTTCGAGCAGTGCTTC

v_call: TRBV7-9
d_call: NA
clone_size: few
j_call: TRBJ1-1
cdr3_aa: CASSPASGPTEAFF
cdr3_nt: TGTGCCAGCAGCCCTGCCTCAGGGCCCACTGAAGCTTTCTTT

v_call: TRBV4-1
d_call: NA
clone_size: many
j_call: TRBJ1-6
cdr3_aa: CASSRGDTSYNSPLHF
cdr3_nt: TGCGCCAGCAGCCGAGGGGACACCTCCTATAATTCACCCCTCCACTTT

v_call: TRBV7-9
d_call: TRBD1
clone_size: many
j_call: TRBJ1-1
cdr3_aa: CASREGQTNTEAFF
cdr3_nt: TGTGCCAGCAGAGAGGGACAGACGAACACTGAAGCTTTCTTT

v_call: TRBV20-1
d_call: NA
clone_size: few
j_call: TRBJ2-7
cdr3_aa: CSASYGGVPTYEQYF
cdr3_nt: TGCAGTGCTAGCTATGGGGGCGTCCCCACCTACGAGCAGTACTTC

v_call: TRBV29-1
d_call: TRBD1
clone_size: NA
j_call: TRBJ2-5
cdr3_aa: CSVPGQGQETQYF
cdr3_nt: TGCAGCGTCCCCGGACAGGGCCAGGAGACCCAGTACTTC

v_call: TRBV10-3
d_call: NA
clone_size: NA
j_call: TRBJ1-1
cdr3_aa: CAISEKDSLTEAFF
cdr3_nt: TGTGCCATCAGTGAGAAGGACAGCCTCACTGAAGCTTTCTTT

v_call: TRBV7-6
d_call: NA
clone_size: NA
j_call: TRBJ2-5
cdr3_aa: CASSGAQQETQYF
cdr3_nt: TGTGCCAGCAGCGGGGCCCAACAAGAGACCCAGTACTTC

v_call: TRBV7-6
d_call: NA
clone_size: many
j_call: TRBJ2-7
cdr3_aa: CASSGGGSDEQYF
cdr3_nt: TGTGCCAGCAGCGGAGGCGGAAGCGACGAGCAGTACTTC

v_call: TRBV11-2
d_call: TRBD1
clone_size: NA
j_call: TRBJ2-7
cdr3_aa: CASSLEHGQGAEEQYF
cdr3_nt: TGTGCCAGCAGCTTAGAGCACGGACAGGGGGCTGAGGAGCAGTACTTC

v_call: TRBV20-1
d_call: TRBD1
clone_size: NA
j_call: TRBJ2-2
cdr3_aa: CSARNPGTDTGELFF
cdr3_nt: TGCAGTGCTAGAAACCCCGGGACAGATACCGGGGAGCTGTTTTTT

v_call: TRBV29-1
d_call: TRBD2
clone_size: NA
j_call: TRBJ2-5
cdr3_aa: CSGKRLAGEETQYF
cdr3_nt: TGCAGCGGCAAACGACTAGCGGGGGAAGAGACCCAGTACTTC

v_call: TRBV27
d_call: TRBD1
clone_size: few
j_call: TRBJ2-7
cdr3_aa: CASSPTGTAGQVDF
cdr3_nt: TGTGCCAGCAGTCCGACCGGGACAGCCGGGCAAGTGGACTTC

v_call: TRBV20-1
d_call: NA
clone_size: NA
j_call: TRBJ2-7
cdr3_aa: CSASYGQFVNEQYF
cdr3_nt: TGCAGTGCTAGTTACGGCCAGTTCGTCAACGAGCAGTACTTC

v_call: TRBV28
d_call: TRBD2
clone_size: NA
j_call: TRBJ2-7
cdr3_aa: CASRGLAGGHEQYF
cdr3_nt: TGTGCCAGCAGGGGCCTAGCGGGGGGGCACGAGCAGTACTTC

v_call: TRBV7-2
d_call: NA
clone_size: many
j_call: TRBJ1-1
cdr3_aa: CASSLALSLRGLMNTEAFF
cdr3_nt: TGTGCCAGCAGCTTAGCGCTAAGCCTCCGAGGCCTAATGAACACTGAAGCTTTCTTT

v_call: TRBV7-8
d_call: TRBD2
clone_size: many
j_call: TRBJ2-2
cdr3_aa: CASSYARQGGTGELFF
cdr3_nt: TGTGCCAGCAGCTACGCCAGGCAGGGAGGGACCGGGGAGCTGTTTTTT

v_call: TRBV6-2/TRBV6-3
d_call: TRBD1
clone_size: NA
j_call: TRBJ1-2
cdr3_aa: CASSGFGTGEYGYTF
cdr3_nt: TGTGCCAGCAGTGGCTTCGGGACAGGAGAGTATGGCTACACCTTC

v_call: TRBV7-9
d_call: NA
clone_size: NA
j_call: TRBJ1-2
cdr3_aa: CASRPNNYGYTF
cdr3_nt: TGTGCCAGCAGACCCAACAATTATGGCTACACCTTC

v_call: TRBV7-6
d_call: TRBD2
clone_size: many
j_call: TRBJ2-2
cdr3_aa: CASSLSSRTSGGTPTGELFF
cdr3_nt: TGTGCCAGCAGCTTAAGTTCGAGGACTAGCGGGGGGACACCAACCGGGGAGCTGTTTTTT

v_call: TRBV14
d_call: NA
clone_size: NA
j_call: TRBJ2-7
cdr3_aa: CASSHHGIYEQYF
cdr3_nt: TGTGCCAGCAGCCACCACGGAATCTACGAGCAGTACTTC

v_call: TRBV20-1
d_call: TRBD1
clone_size: NA
j_call: TRBJ2-5
cdr3_aa: CSARAPQGEQETQYF
cdr3_nt: TGCAGTGCTAGGGCCCCACAGGGGGAACAAGAGACCCAGTACTTC

v_call: TRBV3-1
d_call: NA
clone_size: NA
j_call: TRBJ2-1
cdr3_aa: CASSQEGYGGLTYNEQFF
cdr3_nt: TGCGCCAGCAGCCAAGAGGGTTACGGGGGGCTGACCTACAATGAGCAGTTCTTC